This T cell receptor (beta chain) was retrieved from a study of T cell responses to AZD1222 COVID-19 vaccine. Study-wide background: Samples with a second dose at about 4 or about 12 weeks were pooled together.

In the case of this clone: Its specificity is not known.

General observations from the study: CD4 TCRs covered the whole spike, strongest at regions 160-218 and 743-854. Unmutated variant regions reportedly attract nearly half of all spike-specific TCRs.

Profiled with immunoSEQ multiplex PCR; TCRdb holds only in-frame clones, not every one. The table has about 120,000 clones, over 75% seen once; the top ten hold over 3%. This receptor was obtained from an adult in good health. The sample consisted of peripheral blood, taken on day 0 of AZD1222 vaccination.

The CDR3 loop reads CASSIARRGLEADTF. The CDR3, as DNA: TGTGCCAGTAGTATAGCACGAAGGGGTCTCGAAGCGGACACCTTC. The V and J genes are TRBV19 and TRBJ1-2; the D gene is possibly TRBD1 (5 bases). This CDR3 has 15 amino acids. Per the germline V gene, CDR1 is LNHDA and CDR2 is SQIVND (reference sequence). V was shortened by 1 base and J by 12 bases, with 21 bases between the two germline ends. The full variable domain, its missing parts supplied by reference TRBV19 and TRBJ1-2, is DGGITQSPKYLFRKEGQNVTLSCEQNLNHDAMYWYRQDPGQGLRLIYYSQIVNDFQKGDIAEGYSVSREKKESFPLTVTSAQKNPTAFYLCASSIARRGLEADTFGSGTRLTVV.